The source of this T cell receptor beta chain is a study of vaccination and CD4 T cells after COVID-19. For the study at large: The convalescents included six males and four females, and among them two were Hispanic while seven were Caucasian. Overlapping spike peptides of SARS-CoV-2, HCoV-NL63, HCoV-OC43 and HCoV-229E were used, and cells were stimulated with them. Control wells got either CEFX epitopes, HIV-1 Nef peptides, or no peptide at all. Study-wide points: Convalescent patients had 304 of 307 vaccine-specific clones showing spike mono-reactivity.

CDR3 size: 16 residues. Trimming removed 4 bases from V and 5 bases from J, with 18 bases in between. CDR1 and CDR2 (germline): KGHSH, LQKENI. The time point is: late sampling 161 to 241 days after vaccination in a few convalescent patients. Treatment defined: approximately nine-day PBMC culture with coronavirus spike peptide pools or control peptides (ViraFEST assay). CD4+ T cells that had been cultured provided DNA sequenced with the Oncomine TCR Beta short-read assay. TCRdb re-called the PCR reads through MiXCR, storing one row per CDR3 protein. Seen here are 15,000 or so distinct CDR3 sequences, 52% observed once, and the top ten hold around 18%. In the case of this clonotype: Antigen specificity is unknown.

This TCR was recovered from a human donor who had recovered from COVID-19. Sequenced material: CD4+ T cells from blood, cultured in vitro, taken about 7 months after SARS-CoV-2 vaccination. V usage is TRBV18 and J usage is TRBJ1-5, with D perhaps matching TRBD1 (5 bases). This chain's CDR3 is CASSLTQQDRYQPQHF. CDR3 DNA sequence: TGTGCCAGCTCACTAACCCAACAGGATCGGTATCAGCCCCAGCATTTT.